This TCR beta chain was observed in a study of blood T cells in healthy people across ages (dated by TCRdb to between 2014 and 2017). Study-level background: In model experiments, roughly one uniquely barcoded TCR beta cDNA molecule per two T cells was captured by template switching. The study measured age-related changes in TCR beta repertoire diversity using deep sequencing normalized with unique cDNA molecular identifiers. The donors were split into four age groups: young (average approximately 16 years), middle-aged (over 35), aged (over 55) and long-lived (approximately 89). To avoid experimental bias, donors of different ages were distributed randomly across sequencing lanes. For two donors (one aged 18 to 29 and one aged 80 or older), the study analyzed two additional independent replicas of 1 million unique cDNA reads from the same blood draw. Study-level results and caveats: Because profiling used bulk unsorted PBMCs, naive and antigen-experienced compartments could not be compared conclusively. Because the CMV infection status of the donors was unknown, age-related changes in expanded clonotypes may potentially have been confounded. The long-lived group showed more naive CD4+ T cells, fewer expanded clones and increased TCR diversity than the aged group, suggesting age selection. Observed TCR beta diversity per million T cells fell roughly linearly with age, and a significant reduction was already apparent by age roughly 40. Estimates of total diversity from one million sequenced T cells were regarded as lower bounds and underestimates. There was a strong correlation between observed TCR beta diversity and the percentage of naive T cells measured by flow cytometry.

Ends trimmed: V by 2 bases, J by 13 bases; bases unmatched to a gene: 7. The CDR3 numbers 12 residues from cysteine through phenylalanine. Kept here is only the CDR3 DNA, which spans 36 bases and is read in frame from base 1. CDR1 and CDR2 are read off the germline V gene as MDHEN and SYDVKM. The donors were roughly 40 Caucasian individuals from Russia, aged roughly 6 to 90 years, who were systemically healthy. Each donor gave 8 to 10 milliliters of peripheral blood, drawn into EDTA-treated Vacutainer tubes. PBMCs were isolated by Ficoll-Paque density-gradient centrifugation, with at least 7 million obtained per sample. Trizol reagent was used to extract total RNA from the PBMCs, yielding at least 5.5 micrograms per sample. Naive CD45RAhigh/CD27high T cell percentages were measured by flow cytometry on a PBMC aliquot from every donor. The method behind the library was 5' RACE. Sequencing took place on an Illumina HiSeq 2500. A second 7 to 11 cycle PCR used a sample-barcoded 5' primer and a J-beta primer mix. A template-switch 5' adaptor carrying 12 random nucleotides introduced a unique molecular identifier onto each TCR beta cDNA molecule. At least 3 million CDR3-containing paired-end reads were obtained from each sample. First-strand cDNA was synthesized from all RNA with the Mint cDNA synthesis kit, primed by a TRBC-specific oligonucleotide. After uracil-DNA glycosylase treatment, a first 18-cycle PCR used universal primers M1SS and BC2_uni_R on all cDNA. On the authors' methods: Each sample was normalized by randomly selecting 1 million high-quality reads, each carrying a distinct molecular identifier. Reads with shared molecular identifiers were discarded instead of being binned into consensus sequences. MiTCR, with a Q25 quality threshold and the strictest error-elimination algorithm, was used for CDR3 identification, clonotype clustering and error correction. Lower-bound total TCR beta diversity was estimated with a nonparametric unseen species model using Euler transformation. The public reads were reanalyzed by TCRdb: fastp trimming at Q25, MiXCR alignment, in-frame beta chains only. Each CDR3 protein appears once, grouped with its most common genes and DNA. The V and J calls shown here were made by TCRdb, not taken from the authors' results. A total of 1 million or so distinct CDR3 sequences appear in this sample, under 55% of them only once. Of the sample, about 20% falls within the top ten clones.

Points on this clonotype: This receptor's antigen is unknown. Base-call qualities are not available, and no considerably larger clone is one nucleotide away.

The sequencing input was blood. This sequence originates from a woman aged 60-75 years in good health. The chain is made from TRBV28 and TRBJ2-5; 7 central nucleotides agree with TRBD1. The bases are TGTGCCAGCAGTTTAACACAGGGGTCTCGGTACTTC. Its protein is CASSLTQGSRYF.